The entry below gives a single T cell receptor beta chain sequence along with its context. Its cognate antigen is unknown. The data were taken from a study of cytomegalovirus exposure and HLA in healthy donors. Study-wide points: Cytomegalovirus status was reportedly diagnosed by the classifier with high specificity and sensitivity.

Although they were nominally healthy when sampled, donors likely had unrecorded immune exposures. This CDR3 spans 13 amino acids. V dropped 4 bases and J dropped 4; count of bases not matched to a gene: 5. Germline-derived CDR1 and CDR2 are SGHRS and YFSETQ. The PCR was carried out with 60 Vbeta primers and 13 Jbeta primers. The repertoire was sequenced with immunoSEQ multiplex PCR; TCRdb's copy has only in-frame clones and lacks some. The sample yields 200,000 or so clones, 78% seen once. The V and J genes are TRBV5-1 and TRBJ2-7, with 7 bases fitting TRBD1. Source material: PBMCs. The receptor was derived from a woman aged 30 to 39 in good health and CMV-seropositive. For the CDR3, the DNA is TGCGCCAGCAGCACGACAGGGCGGTACGAGCAGTACTTC. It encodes CASSTTGRYEQYF.